Listed here are 15 T cell receptor beta chains from one sample, sequenced in a study of blood T cell repertoires in COVID-19. Sequencing was performed with immunoSEQ multiplex PCR; in TCRdb, only in-frame clones are kept and a portion is missing. This sample yields tens of thousands of clones, of which roughly 80% are seen a single time; approximately 9.4% belongs to the top ten. Sequencing was carried out using peripheral blood. The receptors derive from a man older than 75 with active COVID-19.

The chain employs TRBV28 and TRBJ2-1; possibly TRBD2 for D (6 bases). The CDR3 sequence is 13 residues long. Germline V lookup: CDR1 MDHEN, CDR2 SYDVKM. V was cut by 6 bases and J by 10 bases, with 16 bases left in between. The CDR3 is CASRLGGTPEQFF. CDR3 bases: TGTGCCAGCAGACTAGGCGGGACGCCGGAGCAGTTCTTC.

The chain links TRBV5-1 to TRBJ2-5; weak D call: TRBD2 (5 bases). Trimming cost V 5 bases and J 5 bases, with 13 bases left between them. Germline values: CDR1 SGHRS, CDR2 YFSETQ. This CDR3 is built from 13 residues. The CDR3 loop is CASRGSSTETQYF. The CDR3, as DNA: TGCGCCAGCAGGGGGTCTAGCACGGAGACCCAGTACTTC. The full variable domain, its missing parts supplied by reference TRBV5-1 and TRBJ2-5, is KAGVTQTPRYLIKTRGQQVTLSCSPISGHRSVSWYQQTPGQGLQFLFEYFSETQRNKGNFPGRFSGRQFSNSRSEMNVSTLELGDSALYLCASRGSSTETQYFGPGTRLLVL.

This clone showed up just a few times. This chain joins TRBV19 and TRBJ1-3; TRBD1 is a possible D gene (6 bases). In germline, CDR1 is LNHDA, CDR2 SQIVND (reference sequence). The V end lost 4 bases, the J end lost 0 bases, and 13 bases lay between the germline ends. The CDR3 runs to 16 residues. This chain's CDR3 is CASSKYRDTSGNTIYF. The CDR3 DNA reads TGTGCCAGTAGTAAATACCGGGACACCTCTGGAAACACCATATATTTT.

V gene TRBV3-1 (or the pseudogene TRBV3-2) combines with J gene TRBJ1-2, with TRBD1 identical over 10 bases. CDR1 is LGHDT and CDR2 is YNNKEL in the germline V gene (reference sequence). The CDR3 loop spans 16 amino acids. J lost 8 bases, V lost 4 bases, and 13 bases had no gene match. CDR3 protein: CASSRSTGTGEWGYTF. The CDR3 region has the DNA TGTGCCAGCAGCCGATCTACCGGGACAGGGGAATGGGGCTACACCTTC.

This chain joins TRBV6-5 and TRBJ2-1; the match to TRBD1 covers 7 bases. The CDR3 spans 15 residues. Germline loops: CDR1 MNHEY, CDR2 SVGAGI. V lost 0 bases, J lost 8 bases, and 7 bases stayed unmatched. The CDR3 reads CASSYSYRGIDEQFF. The CDR3 nucleotides are TGTGCCAGCAGTTACTCGTACAGGGGAATCGATGAGCAGTTCTTC.

This sequence joins TRBV28 and TRBJ1-5; no firm D call. V gave up 7 bases and J gave up 6 bases, with 10 bases separating them. The CDR3 spans 12 residues. In germline, CDR1 is MDHEN, CDR2 SYDVKM. The DNA for the CDR3 is TGTGCCAGCATCTCACCGGGTCAGCCCCAGCATTTT. Translation: CASISPGQPQHF.

J is TRBJ2-5 and V is TRBV5-1, with 9 bases aligning to TRBD2. CDR3 length equals 15 residues. Germline lookup yields CDR1 SGHRS and CDR2 YFSETQ. The V and J ends lost 4 bases and 5 bases, in that order; junction bases with no gene match: 9. CDR3 DNA sequence: TGCGCCAGCAGCACGGCGGGACTAGCCGGGGAGACCCAGTACTTC. Encoded protein: CASSTAGLAGETQYF.

The gene calls are TRBV5-5 and TRBJ1-1; 7 bases align to TRBD1. The V segment lost 4 bases and the J segment 4 bases; nucleotides outside the gene matches: 13. Germline-derived CDR1 and CDR2 are SGHKS and YYEKEE (reference sequence). The CDR3 has 16 residues. CDR3 loop: CASSPSGNRGFTEAFF. For the CDR3, the DNA is TGTGCCAGCAGCCCTTCGGGAAACAGGGGCTTCACTGAAGCTTTCTTT.

The rearrangement links TRBV11-3 to TRBJ2-2, with D possibly TRBD1 on 6 matching bases. V was trimmed by 4 bases and J by 0 bases, leaving 6 bases between them. The V gene's germline CDR1 is SGHNT and CDR2 YENEEA. There are 14 residues in the CDR3. CDR3 bases: TGTGCCAGCAGCTGGACAGCGAACACCGGGGAGCTGTTTTTT. It specifies CASSWTANTGELFF.

V gene TRBV3-1 (or the pseudogene TRBV3-2) combines with J gene TRBJ2-1; D is unresolved. With 1 base removed from V and 9 bases from J, the gap between germline ends came to 13 bases. The CDR3 totals 14 residues. Germline CDR1 and CDR2: LGHDT and YNNKEL (reference sequence). In nucleotides, the CDR3 is TGTGCCAGCAGCCAAGCCGACACTCACGGTGAGCAGTTCTTC. The encoded protein is CASSQADTHGEQFF.

J is TRBJ1-2 and V is TRBV3-1 (or the pseudogene TRBV3-2), with TRBD1 matching 7 bases. The germline V gene encodes CDR1 LGHDT and CDR2 YNNKEL (reference sequence). V lost 0 bases to trimming and J lost 5 bases; unmatched junction nucleotides: 9. The CDR3 has 16 residues. The CDR3: CASSQEWATGIYGYTF. DNA for the CDR3: TGTGCCAGCAGCCAAGAATGGGCGACAGGGATTTATGGCTACACCTTC.

The chain combines TRBV27 with TRBJ2-7; TRBD1 matches at 8 bases. Germline trimming cut 4 bases from V and 10 bases from J; bases unmatched to any gene: 9. CDR3 size: 13 residues. CDR1 and CDR2 from the germline V gene are MNHEY and SMNVEV (reference sequence). This CDR3 reads CASSYQPTGDQYF. CDR3 nucleotide sequence: TGTGCCAGCAGTTACCAGCCGACAGGGGATCAGTACTTC.

A word on this clone: This sample includes further DNA sequences coding for the same CDR3. The rearrangement joins TRBV15 to TRBJ2-7; TRBD1 aligns across 10 bases. Trimming removed 4 bases from V and 3 bases from J; junction bases left unmatched: 3. This CDR3 comprises 14 residues. CDR1 is LNHNV and CDR2 is YYDKDF in the germline V gene (reference sequence). CDR3 nucleotides: TGTGCCACCAGCAAGGGACAGGGGAGCTACGAGCAGTACTTC. Translating it yields CATSKGQGSYEQYF.

This chain uses TRBV5-1 with TRBJ2-3; TRBD2 matches 7 bases. Germline trimming cut 0 bases from V and 4 bases from J; bases unmatched to any gene: 2. Germline values: CDR1 SGHRS, CDR2 YFSETQ. This CDR3 has 14 amino acids. For the CDR3, the DNA is TGCGCCAGCAGCTTGGGACTAGCCCCAGATACGCAGTATTTT. Its translation: CASSLGLAPDTQYF.

The genes are TRBV10-3 and TRBJ1-1; 8 nucleotides match TRBD1. Trimming removed 6 bases from V and 2 bases from J; junction bases left unmatched: 5. CDR1 and CDR2 (germline): ENHRY, SYGVKD. The CDR3 spans 14 residues. CDR3 in amino acids: CAIRETGVNTEAFF. CDR3 nucleotides: TGTGCCATCAGGGAGACAGGGGTTAACACTGAAGCTTTCTTT.